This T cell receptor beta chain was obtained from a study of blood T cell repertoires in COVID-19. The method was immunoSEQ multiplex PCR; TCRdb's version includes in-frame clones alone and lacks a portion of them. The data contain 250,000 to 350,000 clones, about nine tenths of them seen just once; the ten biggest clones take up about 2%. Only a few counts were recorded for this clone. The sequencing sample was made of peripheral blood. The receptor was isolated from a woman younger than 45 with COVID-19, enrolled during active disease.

Written as DNA, the CDR3 is TGTGCCAGCTCACCCAGAGGGGGGAACACTGAAGCTTTCTTT. It translates to CASSPRGGNTEAFF. The chain combines TRBV18 with TRBJ1-1, with D perhaps TRBD1 (6 bases). CDR1 and CDR2 (germline): KGHSH, LQKENI. CDR3 length: 14 amino acids. Trimming pared 3 bases from V and 1 base from J, leaving 9 bases between.